The T cell receptor (beta chain) described here comes from a study of cytomegalovirus exposure and HLA in healthy donors. Background on the study: There were about 85 million unique TCRs (from HLA-typed donors) in an early data release. Whole-study findings and limits: In vitro, three CMV-associated chains proved specific for CMV antigens. Accurate prediction of most subjects' HLA-A and HLA-B alleles from TCR beta sequences was reported.

As for this clone: Its antigen is as yet unknown.

Trimming took 5 bases from V and 7 from J, leaving 20 bases between them. The CDR3 covers 15 residues. Germline CDR1 ENHRY, CDR2 SYGVKD. Each of the donors was a healthy bone marrow donor. 60 Vbeta and 13 Jbeta primers were used in PCR. Only in-frame clones appear in the TCRdb table, and some are missing; sequencing was by immunoSEQ multiplex PCR. The sample consists of roughly 220,000 clones, around four fifths of them appearing once. Sequenced sample: PBMCs. The chain employs TRBV10-3 and TRBJ1-1; tentative D call: TRBD1 (6 bases). The origin of this receptor is a woman between 35 and 50 years old in good health and CMV-seronegative. The CDR3 DNA sequence: TGTGCCATCAGTACCCTTAGGGGGGGAGAGAATGAAGCTTTCTTT. This sequence encodes CAISTLRGGENEAFF.